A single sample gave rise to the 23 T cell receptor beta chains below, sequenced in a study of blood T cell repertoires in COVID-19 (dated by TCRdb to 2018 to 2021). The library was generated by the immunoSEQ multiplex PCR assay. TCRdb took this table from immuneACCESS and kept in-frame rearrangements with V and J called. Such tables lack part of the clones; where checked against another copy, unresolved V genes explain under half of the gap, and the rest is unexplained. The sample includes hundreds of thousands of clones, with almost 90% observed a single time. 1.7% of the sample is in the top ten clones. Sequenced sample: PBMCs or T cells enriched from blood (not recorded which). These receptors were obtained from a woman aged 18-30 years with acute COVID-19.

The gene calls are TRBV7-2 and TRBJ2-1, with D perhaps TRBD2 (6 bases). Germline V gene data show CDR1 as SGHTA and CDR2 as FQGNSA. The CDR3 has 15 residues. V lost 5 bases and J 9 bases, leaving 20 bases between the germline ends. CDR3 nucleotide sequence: TGTGCCAGCAGCCTAGTGGCTAGCGCTTGGAGTGAGCAGTTCTTC. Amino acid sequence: CASSLVASAWSEQFF.

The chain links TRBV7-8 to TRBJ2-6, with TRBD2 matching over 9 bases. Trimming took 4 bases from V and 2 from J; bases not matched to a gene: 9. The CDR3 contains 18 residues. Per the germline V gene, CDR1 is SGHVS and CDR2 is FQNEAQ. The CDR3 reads CASSWGAGGRTGANVLTF. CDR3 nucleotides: TGTGCCAGCAGCTGGGGTGCGGGAGGGCGAACTGGGGCCAACGTCCTGACTTTC.

DNA of the CDR3: TGTGCCAGCAGCTTGGTCATGGCAGGGAGGACTGAAGCTTTCTTT. Protein: CASSLVMAGRTEAFF. J is TRBJ1-1 and V is TRBV5-4; a weak D match, TRBD1 (5 bases). Looked up from germline, CDR1 is SGHNT and CDR2 is YYREEE (reference sequence). Deletions cut 0 bases from V and 5 bases from J, with 14 bases between. This CDR3 is 15 amino acids long.

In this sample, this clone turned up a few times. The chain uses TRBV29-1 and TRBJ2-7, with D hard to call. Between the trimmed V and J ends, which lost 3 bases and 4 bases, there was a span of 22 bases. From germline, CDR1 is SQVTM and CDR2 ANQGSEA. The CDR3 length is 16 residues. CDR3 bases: TGCAGCGTTGAGGTGATCGGGTTCCCTCTCATGTACGAGCAGTACTTC. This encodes CSVEVIGFPLMYEQYF.

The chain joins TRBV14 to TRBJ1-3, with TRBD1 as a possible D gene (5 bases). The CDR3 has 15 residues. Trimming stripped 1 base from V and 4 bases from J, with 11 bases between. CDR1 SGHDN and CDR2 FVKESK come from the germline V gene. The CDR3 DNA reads TGTGCCAGCAGCCAAGTGGGGGGGAACGGAAACACCATATATTTT. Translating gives CASSQVGGNGNTIYF.

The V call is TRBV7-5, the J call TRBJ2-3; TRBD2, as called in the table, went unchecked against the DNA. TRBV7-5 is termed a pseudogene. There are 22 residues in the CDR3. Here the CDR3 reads CARSLECDDGRAREYPSDTQYF. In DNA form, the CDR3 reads TGTGCCAGAAGCTTAGAGTGTGATGACGGGAGGGCAAGGGAGTACCCGTCAGATACGCAGTATTTT.

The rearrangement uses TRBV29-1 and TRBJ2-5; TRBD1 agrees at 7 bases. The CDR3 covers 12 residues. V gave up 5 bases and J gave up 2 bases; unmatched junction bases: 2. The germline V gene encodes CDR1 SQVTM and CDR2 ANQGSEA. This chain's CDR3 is CSVSGGQETQYF. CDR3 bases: TGCAGCGTTTCAGGGGGACAAGAGACCCAGTACTTC.

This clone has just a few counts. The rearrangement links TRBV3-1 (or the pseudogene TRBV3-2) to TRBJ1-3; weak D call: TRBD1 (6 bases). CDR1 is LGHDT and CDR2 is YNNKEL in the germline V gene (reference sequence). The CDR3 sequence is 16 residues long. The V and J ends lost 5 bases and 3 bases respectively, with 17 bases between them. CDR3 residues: CASSVRSGGGGNTIYF. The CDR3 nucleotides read TGTGCCAGCAGCGTAAGGTCGGGGGGCGGTGGAAACACCATATATTTT.

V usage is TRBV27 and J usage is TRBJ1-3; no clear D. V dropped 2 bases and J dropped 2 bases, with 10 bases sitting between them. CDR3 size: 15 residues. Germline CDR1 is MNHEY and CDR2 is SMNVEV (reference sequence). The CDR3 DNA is TGTGCCAGCAGTTTAGTGGGCGCGACTGGAAACACCATATATTTT. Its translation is CASSLVGATGNTIYF.

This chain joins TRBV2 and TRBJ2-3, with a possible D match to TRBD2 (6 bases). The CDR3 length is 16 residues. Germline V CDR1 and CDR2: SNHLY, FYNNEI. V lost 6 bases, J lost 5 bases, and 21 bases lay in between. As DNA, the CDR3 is TGTGCCAGCAGCGCTCCTAGCGTTCCTACCTTAGATACGCAGTATTTT. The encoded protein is CASSAPSVPTLDTQYF.

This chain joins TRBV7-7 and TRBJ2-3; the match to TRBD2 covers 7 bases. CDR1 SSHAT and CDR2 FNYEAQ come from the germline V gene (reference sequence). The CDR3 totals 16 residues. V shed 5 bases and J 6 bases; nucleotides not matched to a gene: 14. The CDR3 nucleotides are TGTGCCAGCAGCCCGCACCCTTCGGGGGGAGGGGATACGCAGTATTTT. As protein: CASSPHPSGGGDTQYF.

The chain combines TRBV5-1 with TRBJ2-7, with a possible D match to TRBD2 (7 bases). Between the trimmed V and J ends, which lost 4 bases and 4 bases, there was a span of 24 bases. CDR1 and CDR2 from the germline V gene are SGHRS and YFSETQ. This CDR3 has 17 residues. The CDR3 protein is CASSEGGSGTLGYEQYF. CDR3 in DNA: TGCGCCAGCAGCGAAGGGGGGAGCGGGACCCTAGGGTACGAGCAGTACTTC.

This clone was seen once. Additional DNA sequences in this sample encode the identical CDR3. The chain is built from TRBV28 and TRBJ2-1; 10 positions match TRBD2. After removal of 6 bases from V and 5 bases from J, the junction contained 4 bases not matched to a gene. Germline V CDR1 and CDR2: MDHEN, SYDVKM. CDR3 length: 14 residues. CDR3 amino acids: CASSLSGGNNEQFF. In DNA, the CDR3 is TGTGCCAGCAGCCTTAGCGGGGGGAACAATGAGCAGTTCTTC.

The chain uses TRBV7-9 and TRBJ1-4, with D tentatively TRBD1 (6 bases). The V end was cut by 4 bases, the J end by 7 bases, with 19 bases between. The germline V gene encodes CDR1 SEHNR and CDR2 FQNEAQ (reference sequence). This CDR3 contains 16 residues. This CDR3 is CASSYIRDIGSEKLFF. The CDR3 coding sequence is TGTGCCAGCAGCTACATCCGGGACATCGGAAGTGAAAAACTGTTTTTT.

The CDR3 protein is CASSLTGNSNYGYTF. CDR3 nucleotides: TGTGCCAGCAGCCTTACAGGGAATTCAAACTATGGCTACACCTTC. The chain employs TRBV7-8 and TRBJ1-2, with D perhaps matching TRBD1 (6 bases). The CDR3 spans 15 residues. V lost 5 bases and J lost 2, with 15 bases in between. In germline, CDR1 is SGHVS, CDR2 FQNEAQ. Complete variable domain (other parts from reference TRBV7-8 and TRBJ1-2): GAGVSQSPRYKVAKRGQDVALRCDPISGHVSLFWYQQALGQGPEFLTYFQNEAQLDKSGLPSDRFFAERPEGSVSTLKIQRTQQEDSAVYLCASSLTGNSNYGYTFGSGTRLTVV.

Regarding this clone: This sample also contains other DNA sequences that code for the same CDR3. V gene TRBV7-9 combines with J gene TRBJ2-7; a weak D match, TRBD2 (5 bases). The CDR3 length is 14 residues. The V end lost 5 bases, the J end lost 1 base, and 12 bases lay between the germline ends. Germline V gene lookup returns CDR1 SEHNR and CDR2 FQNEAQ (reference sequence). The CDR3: CASSLTGSSYEQYF. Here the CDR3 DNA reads TGTGCCAGCAGCCTTACGGGGTCATCCTACGAGCAGTACTTC.

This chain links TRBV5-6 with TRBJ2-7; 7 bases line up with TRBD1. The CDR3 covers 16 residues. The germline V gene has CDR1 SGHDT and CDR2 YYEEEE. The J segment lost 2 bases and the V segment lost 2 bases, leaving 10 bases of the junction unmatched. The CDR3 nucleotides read TGTGCCAGCAGCTTACTCGACAGGGAACCGACCTACGAGCAGTACTTC. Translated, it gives CASSLLDREPTYEQYF.

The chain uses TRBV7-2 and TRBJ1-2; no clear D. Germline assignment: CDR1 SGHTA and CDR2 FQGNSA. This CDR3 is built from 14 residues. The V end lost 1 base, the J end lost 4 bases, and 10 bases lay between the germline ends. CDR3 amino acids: CASSLEVSGYGYTF. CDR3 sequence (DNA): TGTGCCAGCAGCTTAGAGGTGTCAGGCTATGGCTACACCTTC.

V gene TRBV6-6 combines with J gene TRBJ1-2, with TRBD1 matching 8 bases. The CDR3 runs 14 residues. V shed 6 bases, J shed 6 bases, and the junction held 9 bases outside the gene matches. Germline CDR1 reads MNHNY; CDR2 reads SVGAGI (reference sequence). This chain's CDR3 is CASSPGQGKDGYTF. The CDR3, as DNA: TGTGCCAGCAGCCCCGGACAGGGAAAGGATGGCTACACCTTC.

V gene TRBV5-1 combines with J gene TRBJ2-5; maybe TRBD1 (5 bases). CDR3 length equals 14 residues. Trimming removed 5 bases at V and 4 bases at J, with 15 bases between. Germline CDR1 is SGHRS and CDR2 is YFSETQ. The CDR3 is CASRMTVTTETQYF. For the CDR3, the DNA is TGCGCCAGCAGGATGACAGTCACAACAGAGACCCAGTACTTC. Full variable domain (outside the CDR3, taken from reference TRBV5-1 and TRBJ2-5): KAGVTQTPRYLIKTRGQQVTLSCSPISGHRSVSWYQQTPGQGLQFLFEYFSETQRNKGNFPGRFSGRQFSNSRSEMNVSTLELGDSALYLCASRMTVTTETQYFGPGTRLLVL.

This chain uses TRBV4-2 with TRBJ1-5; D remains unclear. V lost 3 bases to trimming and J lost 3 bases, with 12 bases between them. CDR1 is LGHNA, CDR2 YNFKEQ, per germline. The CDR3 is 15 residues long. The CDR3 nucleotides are TGTGCCAGCAGCCAGGGTCCGGGGATCAATCAGCCCCAGCATTTT. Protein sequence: CASSQGPGINQPQHF.

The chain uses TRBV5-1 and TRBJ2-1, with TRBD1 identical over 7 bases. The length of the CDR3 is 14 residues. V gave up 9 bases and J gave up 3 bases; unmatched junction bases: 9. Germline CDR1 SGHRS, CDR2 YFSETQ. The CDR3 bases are TGCGCCACTTCCCCGGACAGGTTCTACAATGAGCAGTTCTTC. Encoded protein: CATSPDRFYNEQFF.

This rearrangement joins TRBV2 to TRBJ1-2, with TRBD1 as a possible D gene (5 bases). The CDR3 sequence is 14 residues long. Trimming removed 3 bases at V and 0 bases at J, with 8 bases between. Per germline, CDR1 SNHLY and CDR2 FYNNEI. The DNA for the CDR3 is TGTGCCAGCAGTGAGGGGGGGACTAACTATGGCTACACCTTC. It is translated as CASSEGGTNYGYTF. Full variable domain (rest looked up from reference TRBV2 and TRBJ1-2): EPEVTQTPSHQVTQMGQEVILRCVPISNHLYFYWYRQILGQKVEFLVSFYNNEISEKSEIFDDQFSVERPDGSNFTLKIRSTKLEDSAMYFCASSEGGTNYGYTFGSGTRLTVV.